Listed below are T cell receptor beta chains from one sample, sequenced in a study of molecular identifiers for immune sequencing clone quantification. TCRdb reanalysed the PCR reads using MiXCR and keeps one entry per CDR3 protein. This table has about 100,000 distinct CDR3 sequences, approximately 40% appearing once. The sequenced sample was naive CD8+ T cells from blood, with Jurkat cell RNA spiked in. All receptors come from a human donor in good health. Some libraries in this study had Jurkat cell RNA spiked in. The CDR3 runs from the conserved cysteine through the conserved F or W. D genes are given only for firm matches. Not every row has a clone size; where given, it reads once, few, many or a size class.

V gene: TRBV7-8; CDR3 length: 13; clone size: many; D gene: TRBD1; J gene: TRBJ2-5; CDR3 DNA: TGTGCCAGCAGCTCGGGACAGTTAGAGACCCAGTACTTC; CDR3 protein: CASSSGQLETQYF
V gene: TRBV13; CDR3 length: 13; clone size: many; D gene: TRBD1; J gene: TRBJ2-5; CDR3 DNA: TGTGCCAGCAGCCCAGGCAGGGGGGAGACCCAGTACTTC; CDR3 protein: CASSPGRGETQYF
V gene: TRBV20-1; CDR3 length: 15; clone size: few; D gene: -; J gene: TRBJ2-1; CDR3 DNA: TGCAGTGCTAGAGAGGGTAAAGGATACTACAATGAGCAGTTCTTC; CDR3 protein: CSAREGKGYYNEQFF
V gene: TRBV6-2/TRBV6-3; CDR3 length: 14; clone size: -; D gene: -; J gene: TRBJ2-7; CDR3 DNA: TGTGCCAGCAGTTATCCAGGGCCCCACTACGAGCAGTACTTC; CDR3 protein: CASSYPGPHYEQYF
V gene: TRBV7-9; CDR3 length: 16; clone size: -; D gene: -; J gene: TRBJ2-1; CDR3 DNA: TGTGCCAGCAGCCCACTGGGGCGCCTACCTTACAATGAGCAGTTCTTC; CDR3 protein: CASSPLGRLPYNEQFF
V gene: TRBV4-3; CDR3 length: 17; clone size: -; D gene: -; J gene: TRBJ2-7; CDR3 DNA: TGCGCCAGCAGCCAAGGAGTAGGTGGGGGACGGGGGTACGAGCAGTACTTC; CDR3 protein: CASSQGVGGGRGYEQYF
V gene: TRBV28; CDR3 length: 15; clone size: few; D gene: TRBD2; J gene: TRBJ2-3; CDR3 DNA: TGTGCCAGCTGGGGGACTAGCGGCACTCTGTGGACGCAGTATTTT; CDR3 protein: CASWGTSGTLWTQYF
V gene: TRBV6-5; CDR3 length: 15; clone size: -; D gene: TRBD1; J gene: TRBJ2-5; CDR3 DNA: TGTGCCAGCAGTCGGACAGGGGTTATCCAAGAGACCCAGTACTTC; CDR3 protein: CASSRTGVIQETQYF
V gene: TRBV6-6; CDR3 length: 12; clone size: many; D gene: -; J gene: TRBJ2-7; CDR3 DNA: TGTGCCAGCAGTTACTCCCAGTACGAGCAGTACTTC; CDR3 protein: CASSYSQYEQYF
V gene: TRBV27; CDR3 length: 14; clone size: -; D gene: TRBD1; J gene: TRBJ1-5; CDR3 DNA: TGTGCCAGCAGAGACACAGGGGGCACCCAGCCCCAGCATTTT; CDR3 protein: CASRDTGGTQPQHF
V gene: TRBV28; CDR3 length: 12; clone size: many; D gene: -; J gene: TRBJ1-1; CDR3 DNA: TGTGCCAGCAGTGTGGCGAACACTGAAGCTTTCTTT; CDR3 protein: CASSVANTEAFF
V gene: TRBV5-5; CDR3 length: 13; clone size: -; D gene: -; J gene: TRBJ1-1; CDR3 DNA: TGTGCCAGCAGCTTGCCCGATTTACTTGAAGCTTTCTTT; CDR3 protein: CASSLPDLLEAFF
V gene: TRBV19; CDR3 length: 14; clone size: -; D gene: -; J gene: TRBJ1-5; CDR3 DNA: TGTGCCAGTACCCCCTCAGGGGGCAATCAGCCCCAGCATTTT; CDR3 protein: CASTPSGGNQPQHF
V gene: TRBV7-8; CDR3 length: 13; clone size: few; D gene: -; J gene: TRBJ2-3; CDR3 DNA: TGTGCCAGCAGAACTCCTCGGAGCAATACGCAGTATTTT; CDR3 protein: CASRTPRSNTQYF
V gene: TRBV6-5; CDR3 length: 13; clone size: many; D gene: -; J gene: TRBJ2-3; CDR3 DNA: TGTGCCAGCAGTCCCAGTCGTCCCGGTACGCAGTATTTT; CDR3 protein: CASSPSRPGTQYF
V gene: TRBV6-6; CDR3 length: 18; clone size: -; D gene: TRBD2; J gene: TRBJ2-1; CDR3 DNA: TGTGCCAGCAGTTACCCTCAACATACCGGGACTAGGAACGATGAGCAGTTCTTC; CDR3 protein: CASSYPQHTGTRNDEQFF
V gene: TRBV7-8; CDR3 length: 16; clone size: few; D gene: -; J gene: TRBJ1-4; CDR3 DNA: TGTGCCAGCAGACCGACGCACGGACAACTTAATGAAAAACTGTTTTTT; CDR3 protein: CASRPTHGQLNEKLFF
V gene: TRBV7-9; CDR3 length: 14; clone size: few; D gene: -; J gene: TRBJ2-5; CDR3 DNA: TGTGCCAGCAGCGAGCGGGACACCCAAGAGACCCAGTACTTC; CDR3 protein: CASSERDTQETQYF
V gene: TRBV7-3; CDR3 length: 15; clone size: -; D gene: TRBD2; J gene: TRBJ2-3; CDR3 DNA: TGTGCCAGCAGCTTACTCGCGGGAGGTCGGGATACGCAGTATTTT; CDR3 protein: CASSLLAGGRDTQYF
V gene: TRBV3-1; CDR3 length: 16; clone size: -; D gene: TRBD1; J gene: TRBJ2-6; CDR3 DNA: TGTGCCAGCAGCCATGACAGGGGTACTGGGGCCAACGTCCTGACTTTC; CDR3 protein: CASSHDRGTGANVLTF
V gene: TRBV20-1; CDR3 length: 11; clone size: -; D gene: -; J gene: TRBJ1-3; CDR3 DNA: TGCAGTGCTAGCCCGGGTAACACCATATATTTT; CDR3 protein: CSASPGNTIYF
V gene: TRBV4-1; CDR3 length: 14; clone size: many; D gene: -; J gene: TRBJ1-2; CDR3 DNA: TGCGCCAGCAGCCAGCCCTATCCAGGGGATGGCTACACCTTC; CDR3 protein: CASSQPYPGDGYTF
V gene: TRBV28; CDR3 length: 16; clone size: many; D gene: TRBD1; J gene: TRBJ2-3; CDR3 DNA: TGTGCCAGCAGGTCCGGGACAGGGGGTGGCACAGATACGCAGTATTTT; CDR3 protein: CASRSGTGGGTDTQYF
V gene: TRBV29-1; CDR3 length: 15; clone size: many; D gene: TRBD2; J gene: TRBJ2-3; CDR3 DNA: TGCAGCGTTGAAAGGAGGGGAGGGCCCACAGATACGCAGTATTTT; CDR3 protein: CSVERRGGPTDTQYF
V gene: TRBV4-3; CDR3 length: 14; clone size: few; D gene: -; J gene: TRBJ2-1; CDR3 DNA: TGCGCCAGCAGCCAGGGGAGCGGAGGGTATGAGCAGTTCTTC; CDR3 protein: CASSQGSGGYEQFF
V gene: TRBV6-6; CDR3 length: 16; clone size: many; D gene: TRBD1; J gene: TRBJ1-6; CDR3 DNA: TGTGCCAGCAGCCGCAGTACGGGACAGAATAATTCACCCCTCCACTTT; CDR3 protein: CASSRSTGQNNSPLHF
V gene: TRBV6-6; CDR3 length: 17; clone size: many; D gene: TRBD2; J gene: TRBJ2-3; CDR3 DNA: TGTGCCAGCAGTTACTCGAATCTAGCGGGGTACACAGATACGCAGTATTTT; CDR3 protein: CASSYSNLAGYTDTQYF
V gene: TRBV12-3/TRBV12-4; CDR3 length: 18; clone size: many; D gene: TRBD1; J gene: TRBJ1-5; CDR3 DNA: TGTGCCAGCTCCTTAAAAGGGGACAGGGCCCTTTGGGACCAGCCCCAGCATTTT; CDR3 protein: CASSLKGDRALWDQPQHF
V gene: TRBV19; CDR3 length: 14; clone size: many; D gene: -; J gene: TRBJ1-5; CDR3 DNA: TGTGCCAGTAGTATAGATTGGGGGGTTCAGCCCCAGCATTTT; CDR3 protein: CASSIDWGVQPQHF
V gene: TRBV3-2; CDR3 length: 14; clone size: -; D gene: -; J gene: TRBJ2-4; CDR3 DNA: TGTGCCGGCCGGGCGGGGGCGGGCAAAAACATTCAGTACTTC; CDR3 protein: CAGRAGAGKNIQYF
V gene: TRBV7-9; CDR3 length: 12; clone size: few; D gene: -; J gene: TRBJ1-1; CDR3 DNA: TGTGCCAGCAGCTTCGGGCAGGGTGAGGCTTTCTTT; CDR3 protein: CASSFGQGEAFF
V gene: TRBV6-2/TRBV6-3; CDR3 length: 15; clone size: -; D gene: TRBD2; J gene: TRBJ2-3; CDR3 DNA: TGTGCCAGCAGTTATTATGGGACTAGCGGAGATACGCAGTATTTT; CDR3 protein: CASSYYGTSGDTQYF
V gene: TRBV27; CDR3 length: 15; clone size: many; D gene: -; J gene: TRBJ2-3; CDR3 DNA: TGTGCCAGCAGTTTATCCAATTCAATGGGGGATACGCAGTATTTT; CDR3 protein: CASSLSNSMGDTQYF
V gene: TRBV6-6; CDR3 length: 14; clone size: -; D gene: -; J gene: TRBJ1-2; CDR3 DNA: TGTGCCAGCAGTTACCCACAGGGCAACTATGGCTACACCTTC; CDR3 protein: CASSYPQGNYGYTF
V gene: TRBV6-5; CDR3 length: 16; clone size: -; D gene: -; J gene: TRBJ2-7; CDR3 DNA: TGTGCCAGCAGTTACTCGATGGGTGGGGCCCCATTCGAGCAGTACTTC; CDR3 protein: CASSYSMGGAPFEQYF
V gene: TRBV20-1; CDR3 length: 15; clone size: -; D gene: TRBD2; J gene: TRBJ2-3; CDR3 DNA: TGCAGTGCTACCAGGACTAGCACCCAAAGGATGGCGCAGTATTTT; CDR3 protein: CSATRTSTQRMAQYF
V gene: TRBV27; CDR3 length: 13; clone size: -; D gene: -; J gene: TRBJ2-1; CDR3 DNA: TGTGCCAGCAGTTTATCCCCAGAGGGGGAGCAGTTCTTC; CDR3 protein: CASSLSPEGEQFF
V gene: TRBV2; CDR3 length: 15; clone size: few; D gene: -; J gene: TRBJ1-5; CDR3 DNA: TGTGCCAGCAGTGAATGGGGGTTTGGCAATCAGCCCCAGCATTTT; CDR3 protein: CASSEWGFGNQPQHF
V gene: TRBV21-1; CDR3 length: 15; clone size: few; D gene: -; J gene: TRBJ2-2; CDR3 DNA: TGTGCCAGCAGCAAACTTCGGCCAGACACCGGGGAGCTGTTTTTT; CDR3 protein: CASSKLRPDTGELFF
V gene: TRBV20-1; CDR3 length: 12; clone size: few; D gene: -; J gene: TRBJ1-1; CDR3 DNA: TGCAGTGCTAGATGGGTTGGGACTGAAGCTTTCTTT; CDR3 protein: CSARWVGTEAFF
V gene: TRBV19; CDR3 length: 13; clone size: -; D gene: -; J gene: TRBJ1-5; CDR3 DNA: TGTGCCAGTACCTATTGGGGGGATCAGCCCCAGCATTTT; CDR3 protein: CASTYWGDQPQHF
V gene: TRBV4-3; CDR3 length: 13; clone size: many; D gene: TRBD1; J gene: TRBJ2-1; CDR3 DNA: TGCGCCAGCAGCCCAGGGACAGGCAATGAGCAGTTCTTC; CDR3 protein: CASSPGTGNEQFF